These 8 T cell receptor beta chains were all obtained from the same sample, sequenced in a study of human T cells and chemical hapten exposure. Time point here: patch test 1, 2 weeks after DPC sensitization. Specified treatment: therapeutic diphenylcyclopropenone sensitization with weekly scalp DPC. TCRdb redid the calling of the RACE reads with MiXCR, one entry per CDR3 protein. The sample contains roughly 120,000 distinct CDR3 sequences, roughly an eighth of which appear only once. The specimen comprised whole blood, sampled in connection with sensitization to the hapten diphenylcyclopropenone (DPC). These receptors were taken from a woman in her fifties or sixties with alopecia areata. Some clones in this sample may be carry-over from other donors' samples.

A word on this clonotype: A much larger clonotype is one base distant, so this may be a read error. CDR3 nucleotides: TGTGCCAGCGGCTCTACCGGGAGAGATACGCAGTATTTT. Protein product: CASGSTGRDTQYF. The chain uses TRBV12-3 or TRBV12-4 and TRBJ2-3; D may be TRBD2 (6 bases). This CDR3 spans 13 amino acids. The germline V and J ends were trimmed by 8 bases and 5 bases, with 14 bases remaining between them.

In this sample, this clonotype turned up once. The chain carries TRBV20-1 and TRBJ2-5, with D uncertain. CDR1 and CDR2 (germline): DFQATT, SNEGSKA (reference sequence). This CDR3 comprises 15 residues. V gave up 0 bases and J gave up 0 bases, with 11 bases separating them. The CDR3 spells CSARDLSRDQETQYF. DNA of the CDR3: TGCAGTGCTAGAGATCTCAGCCGGGACCAAGAGACCCAGTACTTC.

This clonotype turned up a few times. CDR3 coding DNA: TGTGCCAGCACGTACACTGCGCGGAGTAGCACAGATACGCAGTATTTT. The encoded protein is CASTYTARSSTDTQYF. The chain carries TRBV6-6 and TRBJ2-3; no clear D. Trimming removed 7 bases from V and 0 bases from J, with 17 bases in between. The germline V gene has CDR1 MNHNY and CDR2 SVGAGI (reference sequence). The CDR3 covers 16 residues.

In this sample, this clonotype turned up many times. The rearrangement links TRBV20-1 to TRBJ2-2, with 8 bases identical to TRBD2. The CDR3 consists of 15 residues. After removal of 1 base from V and 5 bases from J, the junction contained 6 bases not matched to a gene. The germline V gene has CDR1 DFQATT and CDR2 SNEGSKA (reference sequence). The CDR3 here is CSARGGVAGTGELFF. In DNA, the CDR3 is TGCAGTGCTAGAGGGGGAGTAGCGGGAACCGGGGAGCTGTTTTTT.

Only a few counts were recorded for this clonotype. The CDR3 bases are TGTGCCAGCAGCTTCGGTTCAGTAGCGGGGGTGGAGCAGTTCTTC. Residues: CASSFGSVAGVEQFF. This chain links TRBV7-9 with TRBJ2-1; 9 bases are shared with TRBD2. This CDR3 has 15 residues. Per the germline V gene, CDR1 is SEHNR and CDR2 is FQNEAQ (reference sequence). Trimming at V came to 3 bases and at J to 10 bases, leaving 10 bases not matched to a gene.

Only a few counts were recorded for this clonotype. V gene TRBV18 combines with J gene TRBJ2-7; TRBD1 aligns across 7 bases. Germline V gene data show CDR1 as KGHSH and CDR2 as LQKENI. After removal of 2 bases from V and 2 bases from J, the junction contained 12 bases not matched to a gene. The CDR3 is 17 amino acids. In DNA form, the CDR3 reads TGTGCCAGCTCACCAGGATCGACAGGGTGGGATCCCTACGAGCAGTACTTC. Its translation: CASSPGSTGWDPYEQYF.

This clonotype was detected a few times. This chain connects TRBV5-4 to TRBJ2-1; TRBD2 agrees at 7 bases. Germline V gene lookup returns CDR1 SGHNT and CDR2 YYREEE (reference sequence). The CDR3 has 17 amino acids. V was clipped by 4 bases and J by 4 bases; unmatched bases: 14. Here the CDR3 reads CASSLNRGGRAYNEQFF. CDR3 in DNA: TGTGCCAGCAGCCTGAATCGGGGAGGGAGGGCTTACAATGAGCAGTTCTTC.

A few counts support this clonotype. The chain joins TRBV2 to TRBJ1-2; tentative D call: TRBD1 (6 bases). V was pared by 6 bases and J by 2 bases, with 10 bases between. This CDR3 is built from 13 residues. Looked up from germline, CDR1 is SNHLY and CDR2 is FYNNEI. The CDR3 here is CASSDTGNYGYTF. CDR3 sequence (DNA): TGTGCCAGCAGCGATACAGGGAACTATGGCTACACCTTC.